One and the same sample provided the 5 T cell receptor beta chains below, sequenced in a study of blood T cells in healthy people across ages. A J-beta primer mix and a sample-barcoded 5' primer were used in a second PCR of about 7 to 12 cycles. TCRdb reprocessed the 5' RACE reads with MiXCR, giving one entry per CDR3 protein. The data hold 1.6 million or so distinct CDR3 sequences, with 30% to 35% observed a single time. The sequenced sample consisted of blood. These receptors originate from a woman in her 30s in good health.

Regarding this clonotype: The junction does not match germline at one end; this may be a read error. The rearrangement joins TRBV29-1 to TRBJ2-2; D may correspond to TRBD1 or TRBD2 (5 bases each). Germline V gene sequence: CDR1 SQVTM, CDR2 ANQGSEA. The CDR3 runs to 14 residues. The CDR3 region is CSAWGPTNTGEPFF. CDR3 sequence (DNA): TGCAGCGCGTGGGGCCCCACGAACACCGGGGAGCCGTTTTTT.

This clonotype has only one observation. The CDR3 loop reads CASSQGGRGACYTQYF. CDR3 bases: TGCGCCAGCAGCCAAGGTGGGCGGGGGGCCTGTTATACGCAGTATTTT. The V and J genes are TRBV4-1 and TRBJ2-3; 8 bases agree with TRBD2. This CDR3 contains 16 residues. The germline CDR1 and CDR2 sequences are MGHRA and YSYEKL. V shed 1 base and J 7 bases; nucleotides not matched to a gene: 10.

This clonotype has only a few counts. The chain links TRBV20-1 to TRBJ2-7, with D maybe TRBD1 (6 bases). Germline CDR1 DFQATT, CDR2 SNEGSKA (reference sequence). CDR3 size: 13 residues. The V end was cut by 1 base, the J end by 1 base, with 8 bases between. The CDR3 spells CSARAQGSYEQYF. DNA for the CDR3: TGCAGTGCTAGAGCACAGGGATCCTACGAGCAGTACTTC.

This rearrangement joins TRBV20-1 to TRBJ1-2; possible D gene TRBD1, 5 bases. V lost 5 bases and J lost 0, with 16 bases in between. The CDR3 totals 15 residues. CDR1 is DFQATT and CDR2 is SNEGSKA in the germline V gene (reference sequence). The CDR3 nucleotides are TGCAGTGCTCCCCCGGGGGATCCCGCTAACTATGGCTACACCTTC. Translated: CSAPPGDPANYGYTF.

As regards this clonotype: A much larger clone is a single base away; this may be a read error. The rearrangement links TRBV4-1 to TRBJ2-5; D unclear. CDR3 length equals 15 residues. CDR1 and CDR2 (germline): MGHRA, YSYEKL. The CDR3 here is CASSQDQTEEETLYF. In DNA form, the CDR3 reads TGCGCCAGCAGCCAAGATCAGACTGAAGAAGAGACCCTGTACTTC.